The rows below give T cell receptor beta chains drawn from one sample of a study of shared clonotypes between healthy human individuals. This table comes from immunoSEQ multiplex PCR, and its TCRdb copy is limited to in-frame clones, with some not included. The data show hundreds of thousands of clones, over 65% seen once. The sequenced material came from memory CD4+ T cells sorted from blood. Every receptor here comes from a woman in her twenties or thirties in good health. Each CDR3 is given without its conserved first and last residue. A D gene is named only where the DNA matches it firmly. Clone size is stated in some rows and not others, as once, few, many or a class when expanded.

j_call: TRBJ1-1
v_call: TRBV7-8
clone_size: .
d_call: TRBD1
cdr3_length: 13
cdr3_aa: ASSPWDRVTTEAF

j_call: TRBJ2-7
v_call: TRBV29-1
clone_size: .
d_call: TRBD1
cdr3_length: 13
cdr3_aa: SVVPPTTGIYEQY

j_call: TRBJ2-5
v_call: TRBV5-1
clone_size: few
d_call: TRBD1
cdr3_length: 11
cdr3_aa: ASSLDRGETQY

j_call: TRBJ1-4
v_call: TRBV7-8
clone_size: .
d_call: .
cdr3_length: 15
cdr3_aa: ASSLNYFAGGNEKLF

j_call: TRBJ1-4
v_call: TRBV5-6
clone_size: .
d_call: TRBD1
cdr3_length: 11
cdr3_aa: ASSRTGNEKLF

j_call: TRBJ2-7
v_call: TRBV7-8
clone_size: .
d_call: TRBD1
cdr3_length: 13
cdr3_aa: ASSPLMGQTYEQY

j_call: TRBJ2-5
v_call: TRBV5-1
clone_size: once
d_call: TRBD2
cdr3_length: 13
cdr3_aa: ASSILAGAGETQY

j_call: TRBJ1-1
v_call: TRBV7-9
clone_size: .
d_call: .
cdr3_length: 13
cdr3_aa: ASSLSYRMNTEAF

j_call: TRBJ2-1
v_call: TRBV11-2
clone_size: .
d_call: .
cdr3_length: 13
cdr3_aa: ASSFPPRAHNEQF

j_call: TRBJ2-3
v_call: TRBV10-1
clone_size: few
d_call: TRBD1
cdr3_length: 13
cdr3_aa: ASSQTGFSTDTQY

j_call: TRBJ1-2
v_call: TRBV28
clone_size: few
d_call: .
cdr3_length: 13
cdr3_aa: ASNVGPANNYGYT

j_call: TRBJ2-1
v_call: TRBV25-1
clone_size: .
d_call: .
cdr3_length: 12
cdr3_aa: ATLLGEGYNEQF

j_call: TRBJ2-3
v_call: TRBV5-1
clone_size: .
d_call: .
cdr3_length: 12
cdr3_aa: ASSLGGQIDTQY

j_call: TRBJ2-5
v_call: TRBV28
clone_size: .
d_call: .
cdr3_length: 11
cdr3_aa: ASRDSSLETQY

j_call: TRBJ1-4
v_call: TRBV5-4
clone_size: .
d_call: .
cdr3_length: 11
cdr3_aa: ASSAPGLGKLF

j_call: TRBJ2-3
v_call: TRBV7-2
clone_size: .
d_call: .
cdr3_length: 14
cdr3_aa: ASSLGSGSRTDTQY

j_call: TRBJ1-2
v_call: TRBV6-1
clone_size: .
d_call: .
cdr3_length: 12
cdr3_aa: ASSPSGEGYDYT

j_call: TRBJ1-5
v_call: TRBV6-1
clone_size: .
d_call: .
cdr3_length: 13
cdr3_aa: ASSVQRRPLQPQH

j_call: TRBJ2-5
v_call: TRBV10-2
clone_size: .
d_call: .
cdr3_length: 14
cdr3_aa: ASSRGLSHNQETQY

j_call: TRBJ2-1
v_call: TRBV7-2
clone_size: .
d_call: .
cdr3_length: 14
cdr3_aa: ASRRRTDPTYNEQF

j_call: TRBJ2-2
v_call: TRBV29-1
clone_size: .
d_call: .
cdr3_length: 9
cdr3_aa: SGTFTGELF

j_call: TRBJ2-2
v_call: TRBV19
clone_size: many
d_call: TRBD2
cdr3_length: 14
cdr3_aa: ASSAGLAGVAGELF

j_call: TRBJ2-5
v_call: TRBV30
clone_size: .
d_call: TRBD2
cdr3_length: 11
cdr3_aa: AWISGRGETQY

j_call: TRBJ1-1
v_call: TRBV5-1
clone_size: .
d_call: .
cdr3_length: 13
cdr3_aa: ASSLERHPNTEAF

j_call: TRBJ1-2
v_call: TRBV28
clone_size: .
d_call: .
cdr3_length: 12
cdr3_aa: ASSFHGHNYGYT

j_call: TRBJ2-6
v_call: TRBV11-2
clone_size: .
d_call: .
cdr3_length: 13
cdr3_aa: ASSSSLSGANVLT

j_call: TRBJ2-4
v_call: TRBV5-1
clone_size: .
d_call: .
cdr3_length: 12
cdr3_aa: ASSWGTAKNIQY

j_call: TRBJ2-2
v_call: TRBV6-5
clone_size: .
d_call: .
cdr3_length: 11
cdr3_aa: ASSYLNTGELF

j_call: TRBJ2-5
v_call: TRBV19
clone_size: once
d_call: TRBD1
cdr3_length: 13
cdr3_aa: ASSGGDRGLETQY

j_call: TRBJ1-5
v_call: TRBV4-1
clone_size: few
d_call: .
cdr3_length: 14
cdr3_aa: ASSPFGQLGNQPQH